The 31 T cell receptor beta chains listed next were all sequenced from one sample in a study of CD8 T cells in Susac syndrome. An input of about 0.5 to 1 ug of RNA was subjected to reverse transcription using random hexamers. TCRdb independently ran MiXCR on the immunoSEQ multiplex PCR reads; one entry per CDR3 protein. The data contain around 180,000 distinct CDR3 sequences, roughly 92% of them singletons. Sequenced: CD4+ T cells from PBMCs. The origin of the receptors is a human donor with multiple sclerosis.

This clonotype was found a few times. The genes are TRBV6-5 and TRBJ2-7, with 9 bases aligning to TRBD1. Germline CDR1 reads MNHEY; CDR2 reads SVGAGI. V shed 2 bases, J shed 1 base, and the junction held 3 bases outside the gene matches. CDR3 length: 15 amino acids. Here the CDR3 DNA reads TGTGCCAGCAGTTACGCCGGGACAGGGTCCTACGAGCAGTACTTC. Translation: CASSYAGTGSYEQYF.

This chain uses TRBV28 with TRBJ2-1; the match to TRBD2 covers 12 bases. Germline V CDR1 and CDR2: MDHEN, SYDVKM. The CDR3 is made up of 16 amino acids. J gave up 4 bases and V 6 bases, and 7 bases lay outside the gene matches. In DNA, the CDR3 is TGTGCCAGCAGGGACTCCGGGACTAGCGGGTACAATGAGCAGTTCTTC. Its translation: CASRDSGTSGYNEQFF.

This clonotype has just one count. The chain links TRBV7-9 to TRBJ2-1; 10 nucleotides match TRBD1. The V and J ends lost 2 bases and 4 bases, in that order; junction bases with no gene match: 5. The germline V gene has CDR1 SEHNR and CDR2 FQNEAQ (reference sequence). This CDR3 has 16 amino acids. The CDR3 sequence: CASSLPDRGRYNEQFF. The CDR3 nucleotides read TGTGCCAGCAGCTTACCCGACAGGGGGCGATACAATGAGCAGTTCTTC. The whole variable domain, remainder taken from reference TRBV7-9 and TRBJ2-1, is DTGVSQNPRHKITKRGQNVTFRCDPISEHNRLYWYRQTLGQGPEFLTYFQNEAQLEKSRLLSDRFSAERPKGSFSTLEIQRTEQGDSAMYLCASSLPDRGRYNEQFFGPGTRLTVL.

The DNA of the CDR3 is TGTGCCAGCAGCTTGGTGGGGGTGAACACTGAAGCTTTCTTT. It specifies CASSLVGVNTEAFF. This rearrangement joins TRBV5-6 to TRBJ1-1; a weak D match, TRBD1 (5 bases). The CDR3 contains 14 residues. Between the trimmed V and J ends, which lost 0 bases and 0 bases, there was a span of 6 bases. Germline V gene lookup returns CDR1 SGHDT and CDR2 YYEEEE.

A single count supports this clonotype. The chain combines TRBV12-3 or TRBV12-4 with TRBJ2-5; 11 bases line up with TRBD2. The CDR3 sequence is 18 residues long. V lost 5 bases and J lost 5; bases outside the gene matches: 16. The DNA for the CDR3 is TGTGCCAGCAGTACAGGAACTAGCGGGAGTGTCCCGTGGGAGACCCAGTACTTC. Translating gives CASSTGTSGSVPWETQYF.

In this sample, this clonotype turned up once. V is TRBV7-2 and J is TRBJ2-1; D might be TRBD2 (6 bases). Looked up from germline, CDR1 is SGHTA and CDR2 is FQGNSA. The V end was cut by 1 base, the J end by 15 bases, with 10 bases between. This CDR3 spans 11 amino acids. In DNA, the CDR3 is TGTGCCAGCAGCTTAGGGGGGGTTACGTTCTTC. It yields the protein CASSLGGVTFF.

CDR3 sequence: CASSLYGTGDSSYEQYF. The CDR3 bases are TGCGCCAGCAGCTTGTACGGGACAGGGGATAGCTCCTACGAGCAGTACTTC. This chain uses TRBV5-1 with TRBJ2-7, with 10 positions matching TRBD1. The germline gives CDR1 SGHRS, CDR2 YFSETQ. This CDR3 has 17 residues. V shed 1 base, J shed 0 bases, and the junction held 7 bases outside the gene matches.

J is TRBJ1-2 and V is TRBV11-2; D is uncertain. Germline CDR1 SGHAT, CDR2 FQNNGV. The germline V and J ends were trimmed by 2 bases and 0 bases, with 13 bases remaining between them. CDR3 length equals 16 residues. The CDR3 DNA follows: TGTGCCAGCAGCTTAATCCGGCTACCTTCTAACTATGGCTACACCTTC. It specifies CASSLIRLPSNYGYTF. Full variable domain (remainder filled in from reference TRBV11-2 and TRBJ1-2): EAGVAQSPRYKIIEKRQSVAFWCNPISGHATLYWYQQILGQGPKLLIQFQNNGVVDDSQLPKDRFSAERLKGVDSTLKIQPAKLEDSAVYLCASSLIRLPSNYGYTFGSGTRLTVV.

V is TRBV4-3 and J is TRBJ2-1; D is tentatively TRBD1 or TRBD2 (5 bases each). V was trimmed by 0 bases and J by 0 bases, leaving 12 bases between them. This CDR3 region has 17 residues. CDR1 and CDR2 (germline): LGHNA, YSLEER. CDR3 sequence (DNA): TGCGCCAGCAGCCAAGATTTGGCAGGGAGCTCCTACAATGAGCAGTTCTTC. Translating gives CASSQDLAGSSYNEQFF.

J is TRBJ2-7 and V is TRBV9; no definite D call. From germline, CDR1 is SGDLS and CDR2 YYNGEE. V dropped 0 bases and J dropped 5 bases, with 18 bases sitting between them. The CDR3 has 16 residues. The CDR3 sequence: CASSVAPDSSGHEQYF. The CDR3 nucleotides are TGTGCCAGCAGCGTAGCCCCAGACTCGTCCGGGCACGAGCAGTACTTC. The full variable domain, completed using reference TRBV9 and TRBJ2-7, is DSGVTQTPKHLITATGQRVTLRCSPRSGDLSVYWYQQSLDQGLQFLIQYYNGEERAKGNILERFSAQQFPDLHSELNLSSLELGDSALYFCASSVAPDSSGHEQYFGPGTRLTVT.

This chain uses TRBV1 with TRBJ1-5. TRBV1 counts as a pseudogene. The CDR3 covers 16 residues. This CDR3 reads CTSSQDQSCNNQPQHF. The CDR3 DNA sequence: TGCACCAGCAGCCAAGATCAGTCGTGTAACAATCAGCCCCAGCATTTT.

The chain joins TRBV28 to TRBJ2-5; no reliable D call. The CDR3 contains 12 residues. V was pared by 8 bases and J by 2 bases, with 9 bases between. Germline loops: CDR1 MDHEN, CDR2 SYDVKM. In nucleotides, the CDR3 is TGTGCCAGCGGGTCCGGACAAGAGACCCAGTACTTC. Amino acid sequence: CASGSGQETQYF.

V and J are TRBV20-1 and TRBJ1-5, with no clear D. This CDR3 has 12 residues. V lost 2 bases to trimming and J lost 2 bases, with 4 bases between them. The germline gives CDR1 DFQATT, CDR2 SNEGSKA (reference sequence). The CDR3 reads CSARRGNQPQHF. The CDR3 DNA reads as TGCAGTGCTAGAAGGGGCAATCAGCCCCAGCATTTT.

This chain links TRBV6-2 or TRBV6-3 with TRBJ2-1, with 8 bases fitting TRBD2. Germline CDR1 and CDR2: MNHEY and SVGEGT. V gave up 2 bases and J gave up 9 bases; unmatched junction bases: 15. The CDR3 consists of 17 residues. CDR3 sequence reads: CASSYLLKLGRAAEQFF. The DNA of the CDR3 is TGTGCCAGCAGTTACCTCCTAAAACTCGGGAGGGCCGCTGAGCAGTTCTTC.

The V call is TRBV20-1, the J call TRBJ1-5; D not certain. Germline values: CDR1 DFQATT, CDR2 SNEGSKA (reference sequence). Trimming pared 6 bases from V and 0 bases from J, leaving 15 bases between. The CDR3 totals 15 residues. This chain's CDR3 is CSASNSEDSNQPQHF. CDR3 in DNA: TGCAGTGCGTCGAACAGCGAAGATAGCAATCAGCCCCAGCATTTT.

The CDR3 nucleotides read TGCAGTGCTAGCCAGATGGAAGGCTATGGCTACACCTTC. Its translation: CSASQMEGYGYTF. V and J are TRBV20-1 and TRBJ1-2; D unresolved. V lost 3 bases, J lost 4 bases, and 12 bases lay in between. This CDR3 comprises 13 residues. Germline V gene data show CDR1 as DFQATT and CDR2 as SNEGSKA (reference sequence).

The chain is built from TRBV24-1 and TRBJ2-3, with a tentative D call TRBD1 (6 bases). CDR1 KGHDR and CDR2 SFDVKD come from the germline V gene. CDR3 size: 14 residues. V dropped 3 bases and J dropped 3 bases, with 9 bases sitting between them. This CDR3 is CATSDPQGTDTQYF. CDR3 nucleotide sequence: TGTGCCACCAGTGATCCACAGGGTACAGATACGCAGTATTTT.

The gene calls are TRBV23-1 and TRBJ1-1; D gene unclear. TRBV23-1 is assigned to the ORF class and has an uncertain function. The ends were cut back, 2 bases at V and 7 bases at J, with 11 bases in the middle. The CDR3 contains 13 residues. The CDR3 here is CASSQRKGHEAFF. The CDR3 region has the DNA TGCGCCAGCAGTCAACGTAAAGGCCATGAAGCTTTCTTT.

The CDR3 bases are TGCGCCAGCAGCTTCTGGACTAGCGGGATAAATGAGCAGTTCTTC. It codes for CASSFWTSGINEQFF. The genes are TRBV4-3 and TRBJ2-1; 12 nucleotides match TRBD2. CDR3 length: 15 residues. The germline CDR1 and CDR2 sequences are LGHNA and YSLEER. The junction had 6 bases not matched to a gene; V was cut back by 5 bases and J by 7 bases.

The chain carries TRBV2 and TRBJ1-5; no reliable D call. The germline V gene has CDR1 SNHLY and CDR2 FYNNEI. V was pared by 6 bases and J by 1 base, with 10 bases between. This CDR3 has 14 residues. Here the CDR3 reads CASSEKRSNQPQHF. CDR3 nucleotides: TGTGCCAGCAGCGAAAAGAGGAGCAATCAGCCCCAGCATTTT. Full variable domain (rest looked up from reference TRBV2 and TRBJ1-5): EPEVTQTPSHQVTQMGQEVILRCVPISNHLYFYWYRQILGQKVEFLVSFYNNEISEKSEIFDDQFSVERPDGSNFTLKIRSTKLEDSAMYFCASSEKRSNQPQHFGDGTRLSIL.

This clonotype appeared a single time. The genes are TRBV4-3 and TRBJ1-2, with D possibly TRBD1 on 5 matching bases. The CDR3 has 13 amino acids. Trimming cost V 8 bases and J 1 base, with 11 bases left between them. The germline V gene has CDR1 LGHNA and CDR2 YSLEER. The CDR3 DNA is TGCGCCAGCGGGGCGAGGGGTAACTATGGCTACACCTTC. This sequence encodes CASGARGNYGYTF.

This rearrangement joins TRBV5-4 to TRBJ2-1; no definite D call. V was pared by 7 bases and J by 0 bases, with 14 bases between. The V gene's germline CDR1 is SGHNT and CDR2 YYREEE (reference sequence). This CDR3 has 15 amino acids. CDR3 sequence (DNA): TGTGCCAGCGCCTCCGCCCAGACCTCCTACAATGAGCAGTTCTTC. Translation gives CASASAQTSYNEQFF. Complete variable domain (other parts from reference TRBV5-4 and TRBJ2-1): ETGVTQSPTHLIKTRGQQVTLRCSSQSGHNTVSWYQQALGQGPQFIFQYYREEENGRGNFPPRFSGLQFPNYSSELNVNALELDDSALYLCASASAQTSYNEQFFGPGTRLTVL.

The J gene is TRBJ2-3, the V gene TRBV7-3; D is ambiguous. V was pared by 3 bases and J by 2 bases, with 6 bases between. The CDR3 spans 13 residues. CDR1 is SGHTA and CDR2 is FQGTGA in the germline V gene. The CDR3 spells CASSFSSTDTQYF. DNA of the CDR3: TGTGCCAGCAGCTTTAGCTCCACAGATACGCAGTATTTT.

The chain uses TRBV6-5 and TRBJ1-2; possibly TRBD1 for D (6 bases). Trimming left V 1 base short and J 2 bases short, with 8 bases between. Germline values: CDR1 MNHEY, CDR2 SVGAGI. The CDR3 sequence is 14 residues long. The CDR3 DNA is TGTGCCAGCAGTTACTGGGGGGCGAACTATGGCTACACCTTC. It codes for CASSYWGANYGYTF.

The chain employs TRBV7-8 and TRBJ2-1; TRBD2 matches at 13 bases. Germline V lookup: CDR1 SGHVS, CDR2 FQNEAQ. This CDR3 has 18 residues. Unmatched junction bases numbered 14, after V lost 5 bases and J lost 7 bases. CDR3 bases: TGTGCCAGCAGCCCGAGTACCTCGGGACTAGCGGGAAGAAATGAGCAGTTCTTC. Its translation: CASSPSTSGLAGRNEQFF. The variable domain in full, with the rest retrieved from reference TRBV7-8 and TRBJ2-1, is GAGVSQSPRYKVAKRGQDVALRCDPISGHVSLFWYQQALGQGPEFLTYFQNEAQLDKSGLPSDRFFAERPEGSVSTLKIQRTQQEDSAVYLCASSPSTSGLAGRNEQFFGPGTRLTVL.

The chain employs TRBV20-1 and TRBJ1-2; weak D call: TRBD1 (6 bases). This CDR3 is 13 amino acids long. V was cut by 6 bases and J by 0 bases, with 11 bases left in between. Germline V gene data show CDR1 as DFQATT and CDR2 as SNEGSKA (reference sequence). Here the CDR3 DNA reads TGCAGTGCGAACAGGGATCCTAACTATGGCTACACCTTC. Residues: CSANRDPNYGYTF.

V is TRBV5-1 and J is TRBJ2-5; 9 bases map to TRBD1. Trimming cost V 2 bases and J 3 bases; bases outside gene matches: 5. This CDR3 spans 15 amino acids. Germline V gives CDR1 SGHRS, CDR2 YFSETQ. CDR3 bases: TGCGCCAGCAGCTTACAGGGGGCGACGGAAGAGACCCAGTACTTC. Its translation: CASSLQGATEETQYF.

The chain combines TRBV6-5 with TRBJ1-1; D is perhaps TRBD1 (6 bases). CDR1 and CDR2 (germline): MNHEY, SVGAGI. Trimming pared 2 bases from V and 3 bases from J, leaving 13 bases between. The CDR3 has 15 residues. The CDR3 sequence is CASSYGISGDTEAFF. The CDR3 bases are TGTGCCAGCAGTTACGGCATCTCAGGGGACACTGAAGCTTTCTTT.

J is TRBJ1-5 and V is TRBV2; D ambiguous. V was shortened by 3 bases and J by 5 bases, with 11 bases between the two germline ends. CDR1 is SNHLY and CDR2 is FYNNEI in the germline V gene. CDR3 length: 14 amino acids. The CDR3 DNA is TGTGCCAGCAGTGATCTAAGGCAAGATCAGCCCCAGCATTTT. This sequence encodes CASSDLRQDQPQHF.

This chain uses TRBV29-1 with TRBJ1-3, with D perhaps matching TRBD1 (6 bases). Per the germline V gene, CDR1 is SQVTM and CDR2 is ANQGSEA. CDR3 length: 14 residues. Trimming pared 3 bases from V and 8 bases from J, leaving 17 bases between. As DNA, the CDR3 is TGCAGCGTTGACTCGGTCCTGGAGGGGGACACCATATATTTT. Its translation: CSVDSVLEGDTIYF.

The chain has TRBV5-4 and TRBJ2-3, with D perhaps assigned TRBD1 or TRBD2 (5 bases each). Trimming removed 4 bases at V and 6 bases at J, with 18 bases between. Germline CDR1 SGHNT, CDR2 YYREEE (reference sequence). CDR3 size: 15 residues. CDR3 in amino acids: CASSIGTGILDTQYF. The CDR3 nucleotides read TGTGCCAGCAGCATAGGGACCGGGATTCTGGATACGCAGTATTTT.